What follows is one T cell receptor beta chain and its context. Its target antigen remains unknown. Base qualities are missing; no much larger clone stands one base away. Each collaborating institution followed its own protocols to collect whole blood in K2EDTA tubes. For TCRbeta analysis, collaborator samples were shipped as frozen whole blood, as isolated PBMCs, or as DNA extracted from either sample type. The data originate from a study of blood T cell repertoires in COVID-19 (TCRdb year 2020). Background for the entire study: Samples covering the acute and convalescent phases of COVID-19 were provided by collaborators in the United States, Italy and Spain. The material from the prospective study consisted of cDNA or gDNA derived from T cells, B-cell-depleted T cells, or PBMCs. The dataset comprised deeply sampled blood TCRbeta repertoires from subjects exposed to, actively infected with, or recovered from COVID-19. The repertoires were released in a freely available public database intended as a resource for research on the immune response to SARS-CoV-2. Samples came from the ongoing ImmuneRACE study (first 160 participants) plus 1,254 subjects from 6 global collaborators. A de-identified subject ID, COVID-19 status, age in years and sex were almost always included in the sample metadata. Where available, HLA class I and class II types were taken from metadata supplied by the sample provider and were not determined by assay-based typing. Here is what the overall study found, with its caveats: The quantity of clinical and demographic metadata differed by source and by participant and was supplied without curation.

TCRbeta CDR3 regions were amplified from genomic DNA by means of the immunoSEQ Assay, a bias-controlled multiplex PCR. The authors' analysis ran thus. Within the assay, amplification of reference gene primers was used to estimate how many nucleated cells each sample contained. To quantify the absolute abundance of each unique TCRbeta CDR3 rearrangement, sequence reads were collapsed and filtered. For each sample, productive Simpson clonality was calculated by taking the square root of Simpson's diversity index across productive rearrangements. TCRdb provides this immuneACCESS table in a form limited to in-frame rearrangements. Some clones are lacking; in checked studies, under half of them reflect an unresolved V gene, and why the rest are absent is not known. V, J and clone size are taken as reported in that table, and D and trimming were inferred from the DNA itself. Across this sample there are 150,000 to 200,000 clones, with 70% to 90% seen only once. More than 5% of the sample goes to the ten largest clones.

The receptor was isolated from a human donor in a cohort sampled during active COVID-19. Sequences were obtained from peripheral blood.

The CDR3 protein: CASSPGTSVRGELFF. The sequenced DNA is TGTGCCAGCAGCCCCGGGACTAGCGTCCGCGGGGAGCTGTTTTTT. The rearrangement joined TRBV11-1 to TRBJ2-2, and TRBD2 matches 10 of the central bases. Inclusive of the bounding cysteine and phenylalanine, the CDR3 is 15 residues long. The kept DNA is CDR3 alone, 45 bases in frame from the first base. Based on the germline V gene (reference sequence), the CDR1 and CDR2 sequences are SGHAT and FQDESV. Ends trimmed: V by 5 bases, J by 7 bases; bases unmatched to a gene: 7.